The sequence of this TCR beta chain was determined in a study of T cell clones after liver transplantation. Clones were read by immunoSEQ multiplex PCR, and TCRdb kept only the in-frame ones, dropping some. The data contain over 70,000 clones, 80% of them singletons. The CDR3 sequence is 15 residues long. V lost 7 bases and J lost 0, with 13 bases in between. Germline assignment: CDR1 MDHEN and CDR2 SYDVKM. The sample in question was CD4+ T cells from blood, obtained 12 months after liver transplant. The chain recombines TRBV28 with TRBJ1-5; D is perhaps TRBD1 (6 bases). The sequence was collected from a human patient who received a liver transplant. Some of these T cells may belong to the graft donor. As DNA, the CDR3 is TGTGCCAGCATCGGGGGCCCATATAGCAATCAGCCCCAGCATTTT. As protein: CASIGGPYSNQPQHF.